Following are 17 T cell receptor beta chains from one sample sequenced in a study of CXCR3-negative and CXCR3-positive naive CD8 T cells. General study results and limits: Naive CXCR3-positive cells had TRB CDR3s more hydrophobic than those of CXCR3-negative naive cells.

These receptors have no identified antigens. 5' RACE with UMI labels generated the TRB cDNA libraries. TCRdb reprocessed the 5' RACE reads and reports one entry per CDR3 protein, with no DNA. The sample has about 150,000 distinct CDR3 sequences. Sequenced: naive CXCR3+ CD8+ T cells from blood. Stated subset: CD45RO-CCR7+CD27+CD95- naive CD8+ T cells expressing CXCR3 (TNR3+). These receptors all stem from a human donor in good health. Some clones in this sample may be carry-over from other donors' samples.

The J gene is TRBJ1-1, the V gene TRBV6-2 or TRBV6-3. The CDR3 is 13 amino acids. Germline CDR1 and CDR2: MNHEY and SVGEGT. CDR3 amino acids: CASSYNEDTEAFF.

The chain has TRBV14 and TRBJ2-1; TCRdb names TRBD1, which stays unverified in the absence of DNA. From germline, CDR1 is SGHDN and CDR2 FVKESK. This CDR3 contains 19 residues. The CDR3 sequence is CASSQGRGQGVTSYNEQFF.

The rearrangement joins TRBV4-1 to TRBJ1-5; TCRdb selects TRBD1, and the lack of DNA leaves this call unchecked. This CDR3 has 19 amino acids. The germline V gene has CDR1 MGHRA and CDR2 YSYEKL. The CDR3 loop reads CASSQDPPTGGNSNQPQHF.

The chain uses TRBV20-1 and TRBJ2-7; TCRdb selects TRBD1, and the lack of DNA leaves this call unchecked. Germline V gene lookup returns CDR1 DFQATT and CDR2 SNEGSKA (reference sequence). This CDR3 is 15 amino acids long. The CDR3 region is CSAKSWDRPSYEQYF.

The chain employs TRBV28 and TRBJ1-3. The CDR3 is made up of 13 amino acids. Germline CDR1 MDHEN, CDR2 SYDVKM. The CDR3 region is CASSLRLFDTMYF.

The J gene is TRBJ2-7, the V gene TRBV3-1; TCRdb's D gene call, TRBD1, goes unchecked for lack of DNA. Germline CDR1 is LGHDT and CDR2 is YNNKEL (reference sequence). This CDR3 comprises 16 residues. The CDR3 region is CASSPQAGSEGYEQYF.

The rearrangement links TRBV7-3 to TRBJ2-7; absent DNA, TCRdb's TRBD1 call cannot be checked. The CDR3 is 14 amino acids. CDR1 and CDR2 (germline): SGHTA, FQGTGA. This CDR3 reads CASSLDPGDYEQYF.

This chain uses TRBV5-4 with TRBJ2-4; TCRdb calls TRBD1, which cannot be checked without DNA. Looked up from germline, CDR1 is SGHNT and CDR2 is YYREEE (reference sequence). The CDR3 sequence is 14 residues long. This chain's CDR3 is CASSLAQGADIQYF. Full variable domain (remainder filled in from reference TRBV5-4 and TRBJ2-4): ETGVTQSPTHLIKTRGQQVTLRCSSQSGHNTVSWYQQALGQGPQFIFQYYREEENGRGNFPPRFSGLQFPNYSSELNVNALELDDSALYLCASSLAQGADIQYFGAGTRLSVL.

The chain has TRBV7-9 and TRBJ2-7; the TRBD2 assignment by TCRdb is unverifiable without DNA. CDR1 and CDR2 from the germline V gene are SEHNR and FQNEAQ (reference sequence). The CDR3 extends over 12 amino acids. The CDR3 protein is CASSGGIYEQYF.

V and J are TRBV2 and TRBJ2-4; no DNA is available, so the TRBD2 call from TCRdb remains unchecked. This CDR3 has 14 residues. Germline-derived CDR1 and CDR2 are SNHLY and FYNNEI. The CDR3 loop reads CASSPSGGENIQYF. Drawing the rest from reference TRBV2 and TRBJ2-4, the complete variable domain is EPEVTQTPSHQVTQMGQEVILRCVPISNHLYFYWYRQILGQKVEFLVSFYNNEISEKSEIFDDQFSVERPDGSNFTLKIRSTKLEDSAMYFCASSPSGGENIQYFGAGTRLSVL.

This chain links TRBV28 with TRBJ2-1; the TCRdb call, TRBD2, lacks DNA for checking. This CDR3 comprises 14 residues. Germline V gives CDR1 MDHEN, CDR2 SYDVKM. The CDR3 sequence is CASSPLAVNNEQFF.

V usage is TRBV5-1 and J usage is TRBJ2-1; the TRBD1 assignment by TCRdb is unverifiable without DNA. Per germline, CDR1 SGHRS and CDR2 YFSETQ. The CDR3 spans 15 residues. The CDR3 spells CASSPPLRQGDEQFF. Supplemented by reference TRBV5-1 and TRBJ2-1, the full variable domain reads KAGVTQTPRYLIKTRGQQVTLSCSPISGHRSVSWYQQTPGQGLQFLFEYFSETQRNKGNFPGRFSGRQFSNSRSEMNVSTLELGDSALYLCASSPPLRQGDEQFFGPGTRLTVL.

This chain connects TRBV3-1 to TRBJ2-1; checking the TCRdb D call of TRBD1 is not possible without DNA. The CDR3 is made up of 15 amino acids. Germline CDR1 and CDR2: LGHDT and YNNKEL (reference sequence). CDR3 region: CASSQVAWGGNEQFF.

V usage is TRBV20-1 and J usage is TRBJ2-5; TCRdb calls TRBD2, which cannot be checked without DNA. CDR1 is DFQATT and CDR2 is SNEGSKA in the germline V gene (reference sequence). The CDR3 consists of 15 residues. CDR3 loop: CSAFRAGGIQETQYF.

The chain has TRBV28 and TRBJ2-3; TCRdb reports TRBD2, a call that lacks DNA to check it against. CDR3 size: 18 residues. From germline, CDR1 is MDHEN and CDR2 SYDVKM. CDR3 sequence reads: CASSRPTSGAESTDTQYF.

The chain employs TRBV28 and TRBJ2-7; checking the TCRdb D call of TRBD2 is not possible without DNA. CDR1 is MDHEN, CDR2 SYDVKM, per germline. The CDR3 has 14 residues. This CDR3 is CASGEGRLFDEQYF.

This rearrangement joins TRBV11-2 to TRBJ2-1; TCRdb designates TRBD2, a call that cannot be tested without DNA. The CDR3 length is 16 residues. Per the germline V gene, CDR1 is SGHAT and CDR2 is FQNNGV. CDR3 residues: CASTPEAASGGDEQFF.